Following are 4 T cell receptor beta chains from one sample sequenced in a study of CD8 T cells in ankylosing spondylitis. TCRdb passed the 5' RACE reads through MiXCR, listing each CDR3 protein once. The data contain fewer than 250,000 distinct CDR3 sequences, more than 9% of them singletons. Material: blood, either unsorted or a sorted T cell fraction (not recorded which). The receptors come from a male donor with ankylosing spondylitis or in good health (not recorded which).

This clonotype appeared many times. The chain is built from TRBV5-1 and TRBJ2-7, with D perhaps assigned TRBD1 or TRBD2 (5 bases each). CDR3 length: 14 amino acids. Germline V gives CDR1 SGHRS, CDR2 YFSETQ. V was pared by 2 bases and J by 4 bases, with 13 bases between. The CDR3, as DNA: TGCGCCAGCAGCTTTGAAGGGACGACTTACGAGCAGTACTTC. It encodes CASSFEGTTYEQYF.

In this sample, this clonotype turned up many times. J is TRBJ1-1 and V is TRBV6-5; possible D gene TRBD1, 5 bases. The CDR3 is made up of 14 amino acids. The V and J ends lost 0 bases and 6 bases respectively, with 11 bases between them. Germline values: CDR1 MNHEY, CDR2 SVGAGI. The CDR3 coding sequence is TGTGCCAGCAGTTACTCGCAGGGAGGGCCTGAAGCTTTCTTT. It yields the protein CASSYSQGGPEAFF.

This clonotype was seen at least ten times. The V and J genes are TRBV4-2 and TRBJ2-3, with 11 bases that match TRBD2. This CDR3 has 18 residues. Germline assignment: CDR1 LGHNA and CDR2 YNFKEQ. The trim removed 0 bases at V and 4 bases at J, leaving 9 bases unmatched. The CDR3 spells CASSQDGSGGASPDTQYF. CDR3 coding DNA: TGTGCCAGCAGCCAAGATGGTAGCGGGGGGGCCTCCCCAGATACGCAGTATTTT.

The J gene is TRBJ2-3, the V gene TRBV7-2, with D unresolved. CDR1 is SGHTA and CDR2 is FQGNSA in the germline V gene. Between the trimmed V and J ends, which lost 0 bases and 0 bases, there was a span of 7 bases. The CDR3 is 15 residues long. The CDR3 loop is CASSLAGSSTDTQYF. CDR3 nucleotides: TGTGCCAGCAGCTTAGCTGGGTCTAGCACAGATACGCAGTATTTT.